This passage covers 28 T cell receptor beta chains from one sample sequenced in a study of blood T cell repertoires in COVID-19. The assay was immunoSEQ multiplex PCR, and TCRdb's table has in-frame clones only and misses some. Counted here are approximately 110,000 clones, 90% occurring once; the ten biggest clones make up about 1%. Sequencing used peripheral blood. The source of these receptors is a human donor in a cohort sampled during active COVID-19.

The V and J genes are TRBV4-1 and TRBJ1-4; 7 bases fit TRBD1. CDR3 size: 18 residues. The trim removed 3 bases at V and 3 bases at J, leaving 13 bases unmatched. Germline V lookup: CDR1 MGHRA, CDR2 YSYEKL. CDR3 in amino acids: CASSQSHRGTGANEKLFF. The CDR3 DNA sequence: TGCGCCAGCAGCCAGAGTCACAGGGGAACAGGGGCTAATGAAAAACTGTTTTTT.

The J gene is TRBJ1-4, the V gene TRBV13, with 7 positions matching TRBD1. CDR3 length equals 15 residues. The germline V gene encodes CDR1 PRHDT and CDR2 FYEKMQ (reference sequence). J gave up 7 bases and V 5 bases, and 10 bases lay outside the gene matches. CDR3 loop: CASSGRQGVGEKLFF. The CDR3 DNA reads as TGTGCCAGCAGCGGACGCCAGGGGGTCGGTGAAAAACTGTTTTTT.

The chain is built from TRBV14 and TRBJ2-3; no clear D. CDR1 and CDR2 from the germline V gene are SGHDN and FVKESK. The CDR3 contains 12 residues. With 4 bases removed from V and 2 bases from J, the gap between germline ends came to 4 bases. CDR3 in DNA: TGTGCCAGCAGCCCTTTCACAGATACGCAGTATTTT. This translates into CASSPFTDTQYF.

The genes are TRBV28 and TRBJ1-2, with TRBD1 matching 7 bases. V lost 5 bases and J lost 2; bases outside the gene matches: 5. CDR3 length equals 14 residues. Germline-derived CDR1 and CDR2 are MDHEN and SYDVKM. The CDR3 is CASSLGQVNYGYTF. CDR3 sequence (DNA): TGTGCCAGCAGTCTTGGACAGGTGAACTATGGCTACACCTTC.

Comments on this clone: The junction differs from germline at one of its ends, possibly a read error. The chain is built from TRBV5-4 and TRBJ2-7, with 8 bases matching TRBD1. In germline, CDR1 is SGHNT, CDR2 YYREEE (reference sequence). The CDR3 runs to 14 residues. The CDR3 loop is CASSRDRGSFEQYF. The CDR3 DNA is TGTGCCAGCAGCCGCGACAGGGGCTCCTTCGAGCAGTACTTC.

The chain has TRBV5-1 and TRBJ2-3; weak D call: TRBD2 (6 bases). Germline V CDR1 and CDR2: SGHRS, YFSETQ. This CDR3 is built from 15 residues. V lost 0 bases and J lost 4, with 12 bases in between. CDR3 in amino acids: CASSLVGGLSDTQYF. DNA for the CDR3: TGCGCCAGCAGCTTGGTTGGGGGGTTGTCAGATACGCAGTATTTT.

This chain connects TRBV12-3 or TRBV12-4 to TRBJ2-7, with TRBD1 as a possible D gene (5 bases). The CDR3 extends over 13 amino acids. With 6 bases removed from V and 4 bases from J, the gap between germline ends came to 13 bases. The CDR3 DNA is TGTGCCAGCAGGGCTCAAACAGGATACGAGCAGTACTTC. Translation gives CASRAQTGYEQYF.

This clone has just one count. The V call is TRBV2, the J call TRBJ1-1, with D possibly TRBD1 on 6 matching bases. Germline CDR1 SNHLY, CDR2 FYNNEI. Trimming left V 5 bases short and J 4 bases short, with 14 bases between. The CDR3 extends over 14 amino acids. The CDR3 spells CASSPSYRATEAFF. The CDR3 DNA reads as TGTGCCAGCAGTCCCTCGTACAGGGCCACTGAAGCTTTCTTT.

This chain joins TRBV7-3 and TRBJ2-2, with TRBD2 matching 10 bases. V shed 3 bases and J 5 bases; nucleotides not matched to a gene: 3. Germline assignment: CDR1 SGHTA and CDR2 FQGTGA. The CDR3 is 15 amino acids. The CDR3 loop reads CASSFLAGATGELFF. CDR3 bases: TGTGCCAGCAGCTTCCTAGCGGGAGCGACCGGGGAGCTGTTTTTT. The full variable domain, completed using reference TRBV7-3 and TRBJ2-2, is GAGVSQTPSNKVTEKGKYVELRCDPISGHTALYWYRQSLGQGPEFLIYFQGTGAADDSGLPNDRFFAVRPEGSVSTLKIQRTERGDSAVYLCASSFLAGATGELFFGEGSRLTVL.

The chain is built from TRBV28 and TRBJ1-5, with D unresolved. Trimming stripped 3 bases from V and 8 bases from J, with 14 bases between. The CDR3 sequence is 14 residues long. Germline CDR1 reads MDHEN; CDR2 reads SYDVKM. The CDR3 DNA is TGTGCCAGCAGTTTGTACGTTTTAGCGGAGCCCCAGCATTTT. Its protein is CASSLYVLAEPQHF. Full variable domain (missing parts from reference TRBV28 and TRBJ1-5): DVKVTQSSRYLVKRTGEKVFLECVQDMDHENMFWYRQDPGLGLRLIYFSYDVKMKEKGDIPEGYSVSREKKERFSLILESASTNQTSMYLCASSLYVLAEPQHFGDGTRLSIL.

V usage is TRBV5-1 and J usage is TRBJ1-2; 8 bases line up with TRBD1. J lost 7 bases, V lost 4 bases, and 9 bases had no gene match. The CDR3 extends over 14 amino acids. Germline loops: CDR1 SGHRS, CDR2 YFSETQ. The CDR3 region is CASSQDRGSAGYTF. CDR3 DNA sequence: TGCGCCAGCAGCCAAGACAGGGGATCGGCTGGCTACACCTTC.

The V call is TRBV7-2, the J call TRBJ2-2; D remains ambiguous. CDR1 and CDR2 (germline): SGHTA, FQGNSA. V lost 2 bases to trimming and J lost 8 bases, with 9 bases between them. The CDR3 is made up of 13 amino acids. The CDR3 DNA reads TGTGCCAGCAGCTTATATCTCGTTGGGGAGCTGTTTTTT. It translates to CASSLYLVGELFF.

This clone was recorded once. The gene calls are TRBV6-5 and TRBJ1-2; TRBD1 matches at 7 bases. The V and J ends lost 8 bases and 2 bases, in that order; junction bases with no gene match: 5. This CDR3 has 13 amino acids. The V gene's germline CDR1 is MNHEY and CDR2 SVGAGI. The CDR3 spells CASGTVINYGYTF. CDR3 DNA sequence: TGTGCCAGCGGGACAGTCATAAACTATGGCTACACCTTC.

The chain links TRBV5-5 to TRBJ2-7, with 8 bases that match TRBD1. J lost 6 bases, V lost 0 bases, and 5 bases had no gene match. The germline gives CDR1 SGHKS, CDR2 YYEKEE (reference sequence). The CDR3 spans 14 residues. CDR3 protein: CASSLAGTGIEQYF. The CDR3 DNA reads TGTGCCAGCAGCTTGGCCGGGACAGGAATCGAGCAGTACTTC.

This rearrangement joins TRBV10-3 to TRBJ1-1, with unresolved D. The V end was cut by 4 bases, the J end by 3 bases, with 6 bases between. This CDR3 spans 12 amino acids. The germline V gene encodes CDR1 ENHRY and CDR2 SYGVKD. The CDR3 DNA reads TGTGCCATCAGTGGAGTTGACACTGAAGCTTTCTTT. Its protein product is CAISGVDTEAFF.

The rearrangement joins TRBV19 to TRBJ1-5; the D gene is possibly TRBD1 (6 bases). V lost 6 bases and J lost 9, with 18 bases in between. CDR1 and CDR2 from the germline V gene are LNHDA and SQIVND (reference sequence). The CDR3 totals 14 residues. This CDR3 is CASSIDRPQGPQHF. As DNA, the CDR3 is TGTGCCAGTAGCATCGACAGGCCCCAGGGGCCCCAGCATTTT.

This sequence joins TRBV5-1 and TRBJ1-4; D unclear. CDR1 is SGHRS and CDR2 is YFSETQ in the germline V gene. This CDR3 is 14 amino acids long. V shed 0 bases and J shed 6 bases, with 9 bases lying between them. The CDR3 coding sequence is TGCGCCAGCAGCTTGGTCGGTGAAGATGAAAAACTGTTTTTT. It codes for CASSLVGEDEKLFF. Full variable domain (rest looked up from reference TRBV5-1 and TRBJ1-4): KAGVTQTPRYLIKTRGQQVTLSCSPISGHRSVSWYQQTPGQGLQFLFEYFSETQRNKGNFPGRFSGRQFSNSRSEMNVSTLELGDSALYLCASSLVGEDEKLFFGSGTQLSVL.

This chain joins TRBV24-1 and TRBJ2-1, with 15 bases that match TRBD2. The CDR3 contains 17 residues. J gave up 7 bases and V 4 bases, and 7 bases lay outside the gene matches. In germline, CDR1 is KGHDR, CDR2 SFDVKD. CDR3 residues: CATSERGLAGGRNEQFF. CDR3 coding DNA: TGTGCCACCAGTGAAAGGGGACTAGCGGGAGGAAGAAATGAGCAGTTCTTC.

This clone was counted between two and nine times. This rearrangement joins TRBV5-1 to TRBJ1-3; possibly TRBD1 for D (5 bases). Germline assignment: CDR1 SGHRS and CDR2 YFSETQ. V was shortened by 2 bases and J by 2 bases, with 14 bases between the two germline ends. CDR3 size: 16 residues. CDR3 nucleotides: TGCGCCAGCAGCTTTGACTTCTCGGGGGCTGGAAACACCATATATTTT. This sequence encodes CASSFDFSGAGNTIYF.

The chain is built from TRBV18 and TRBJ2-3; D is unclear. Per the germline V gene, CDR1 is KGHSH and CDR2 is LQKENI. Trimming shortened V by 3 bases and J by 0 bases, and 10 bases separated the two germline ends. The CDR3 totals 15 residues. The DNA of the CDR3 is TGTGCCAGCTCACCTCGGGTCTTTAGCACAGATACGCAGTATTTT. It translates to CASSPRVFSTDTQYF.

V is TRBV7-9 and J is TRBJ1-1; weak D call: TRBD1 (6 bases). CDR1 SEHNR and CDR2 FQNEAQ come from the germline V gene (reference sequence). Trimming shortened V by 5 bases and J by 1 base, and 11 bases separated the two germline ends. There are 14 residues in the CDR3. The CDR3 loop reads CASSRGQKNTEAFF. The CDR3 region has the DNA TGTGCCAGCAGCCGCGGACAGAAGAACACTGAAGCTTTCTTT.

The CDR3 loop is CASSWLGLAGGEYQETQYF. The CDR3 nucleotides read TGTGCCAGCAGCTGGCTTGGACTAGCGGGGGGCGAGTACCAAGAGACCCAGTACTTC. The chain recombines TRBV11-2 with TRBJ2-5, with TRBD2 identical over 14 bases. Germline V gives CDR1 SGHAT, CDR2 FQNNGV. The V and J ends lost 4 bases and 0 bases, in that order; junction bases with no gene match: 10. This CDR3 spans 19 amino acids.

In this sample, this clone turned up once. The V and J genes are TRBV18 and TRBJ1-1; D unclear. V lost 4 bases and J 1 base, leaving 10 bases between the germline ends. Per the germline V gene, CDR1 is KGHSH and CDR2 is LQKENI. This CDR3 contains 14 residues. CDR3 nucleotide sequence: TGTGCCAGCTCACGAGATTTTACGAACACTGAAGCTTTCTTT. This gives the protein CASSRDFTNTEAFF. The full variable domain, in which reference TRBV18 and TRBJ1-1 provide the parts outside the CDR3, is NAGVMQNPRHLVRRRGQEARLRCSPMKGHSHVYWYRQLPEEGLKFMVYLQKENIIDESGMPKERFSAEFPKEGPSILRIQQVVRGDSAAYFCASSRDFTNTEAFFGQGTRLTVV.

This sequence joins TRBV7-2 and TRBJ1-3; the D is unclear. Trimming removed 5 bases from V and 0 bases from J, with 5 bases in between. In germline, CDR1 is SGHTA, CDR2 FQGNSA. The CDR3 extends over 13 amino acids. CDR3 in amino acids: CASSVSSGNTIYF. CDR3 nucleotides: TGTGCCAGCAGCGTGAGCTCTGGAAACACCATATATTTT.

The rearrangement uses TRBV10-3 and TRBJ2-7, with 7 bases that match TRBD1. Germline CDR1 is ENHRY and CDR2 is SYGVKD. The CDR3 extends over 15 amino acids. J lost 1 base, V lost 6 bases, and 9 bases had no gene match. The CDR3 nucleotides read TGTGCCATCAGCTCGACAGGGTTTTATTCCTACGAGCAGTACTTC. It encodes CAISSTGFYSYEQYF.

The rearrangement links TRBV11-2 to TRBJ2-1; 11 bases are a match to TRBD2. Trimming at V came to 1 base and at J to 7 bases, leaving 6 bases not matched to a gene. Germline V gene data show CDR1 as SGHAT and CDR2 as FQNNGV. There are 16 residues in the CDR3. The CDR3 nucleotides are TGTGCCAGCAGCTTAGTGGTTCCTAGCGGGAGGAATGAGCAGTTCTTC. Residues: CASSLVVPSGRNEQFF.

This clone came up once. CDR3 in amino acids: CASSLGGLGEKLFF. The CDR3 bases are TGTGCCAGCAGCTTGGGAGGGCTAGGTGAAAAACTGTTTTTT. The chain links TRBV5-8 to TRBJ1-4; no firm D call. V lost 0 bases and J lost 7, with 10 bases in between. Germline CDR1 SGHTS, CDR2 YDEGEE. There are 14 residues in the CDR3.

The chain recombines TRBV2 with TRBJ1-1, with 8 bases matching TRBD1. This CDR3 is built from 15 residues. V shed 7 bases, J shed 0 bases, and the junction held 7 bases outside the gene matches. CDR1 is SNHLY and CDR2 is FYNNEI in the germline V gene. CDR3 protein: CASTPETGVNTEAFF. The CDR3 DNA reads TGTGCCAGCACCCCAGAGACAGGGGTGAACACTGAAGCTTTCTTT.